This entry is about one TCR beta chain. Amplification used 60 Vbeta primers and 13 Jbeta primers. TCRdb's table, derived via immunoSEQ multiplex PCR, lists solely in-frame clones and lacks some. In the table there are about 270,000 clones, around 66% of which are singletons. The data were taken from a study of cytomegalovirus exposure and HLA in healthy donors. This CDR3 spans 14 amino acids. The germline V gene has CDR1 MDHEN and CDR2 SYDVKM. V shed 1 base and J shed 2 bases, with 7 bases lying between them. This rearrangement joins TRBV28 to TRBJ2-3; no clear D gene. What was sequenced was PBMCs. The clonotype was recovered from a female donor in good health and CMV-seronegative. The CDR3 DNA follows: TGTGCCAGCAGTTTATCCAGACTCACAGATACGCAGTATTTT. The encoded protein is CASSLSRLTDTQYF.